The 19 T cell receptor beta chains below come from one sample, sequenced in a study of regulatory T cells in long-lasting Graves disease. The authors built TCR beta libraries using iRepertoire HTBI primers and Arm-PCR of CDR3 regions. MiXCR was run by TCRdb on the multiplex PCR reads, yielding one entry per CDR3 protein. The profile shows roughly 360,000 distinct CDR3 sequences, about 10% of them singletons. The time point here: newly diagnosed GD, antithyroid drugs for less than 3 months. PBMC RNA was the source of the TCR library. The data were also submitted as part of a second study, on T cells in Graves' hyperthyroidism and ophthalmopathy.

The sample consisted of peripheral blood mononuclear cells (PBMCs), taken at new diagnosis, from a patient treated with antithyroid drugs. These receptors were collected from a woman in her late teens or twenties with Graves disease.

V and J are TRBV20-1 and TRBJ2-3; 9 bases are shared with TRBD2. Trimming removed 3 bases from V and 5 bases from J; junction bases left unmatched: 12. This CDR3 has 16 amino acids. Germline CDR1 DFQATT, CDR2 SNEGSKA (reference sequence). The CDR3 nucleotides are TGCAGTGCTAGTGGGAGGGTAGCGGGAGTCGGAGATACGCAGTATTTT. This sequence encodes CSASGRVAGVGDTQYF.

The rearrangement joins TRBV4-1 to TRBJ2-1; TRBD1 aligns across 7 bases. Trimming removed 0 bases from V and 0 bases from J; junction bases left unmatched: 2. CDR3 length: 16 amino acids. Germline V lookup: CDR1 MGHRA, CDR2 YSYEKL. The CDR3 sequence is CASSQETGSSYNEQFF. The CDR3 DNA sequence: TGCGCCAGCAGCCAAGAGACAGGGAGCTCCTACAATGAGCAGTTCTTC.

This clonotype was observed at least ten times. The chain joins TRBV20-1 to TRBJ1-6; D possibly corresponds to TRBD1 (5 bases). Germline CDR1 reads DFQATT; CDR2 reads SNEGSKA (reference sequence). This CDR3 region has 14 residues. Trimming shortened V by 6 bases and J by 7 bases, and 16 bases separated the two germline ends. This CDR3 reads CSATGAGGNSPLHF. CDR3 bases: TGCAGTGCAACAGGTGCGGGGGGGAATTCACCCCTCCACTTT.

This clonotype appeared many times. This sequence joins TRBV12-3 or TRBV12-4 and TRBJ2-4, with D hard to call. V was cut by 2 bases and J by 7 bases, with 12 bases left in between. This CDR3 has 14 amino acids. CDR3 loop: CASSLSGGYNIQYF. CDR3 bases: TGTGCCAGCAGTTTATCAGGTGGTTATAACATTCAGTACTTC.

The V call is TRBV27, the J call TRBJ1-6; D not resolved. The CDR3 sequence is 14 residues long. Looked up from germline, CDR1 is MNHEY and CDR2 is SMNVEV (reference sequence). With 4 bases removed from V and 6 bases from J, the gap between germline ends came to 10 bases. This CDR3 is CASSWGGSNSPLHF. The CDR3, as DNA: TGTGCCAGCAGTTGGGGTGGTAGTAATTCACCCCTCCACTTT.

This chain uses TRBV5-6 with TRBJ1-2; D is perhaps TRBD1 (5 bases). The CDR3 has 13 residues. With 4 bases removed from V and 4 bases from J, the gap between germline ends came to 11 bases. Looked up from germline, CDR1 is SGHDT and CDR2 is YYEEEE. The CDR3 protein is CASSRGGGYGYTF. CDR3 coding DNA: TGTGCCAGCAGCCGAGGCGGGGGCTATGGCTACACCTTC. The entire variable domain, with the rest obtained from reference TRBV5-6 and TRBJ1-2, is as follows: DAGVTQSPTHLIKTRGQQVTLRCSPKSGHDTVSWYQQALGQGPQFIFQYYEEEERQRGNFPDRFSGHQFPNYSSELNVNALLLGDSALYLCASSRGGGYGYTFGSGTRLTVV.

This clonotype was recorded at least ten times. The J gene is TRBJ2-5, the V gene TRBV6-1; 8 nucleotides match TRBD1. J lost 0 bases, V lost 6 bases, and 3 bases had no gene match. CDR3 length equals 14 residues. CDR1 and CDR2 from the germline V gene are MNHNS and SASEGT. CDR3 sequence reads: CASRETGDQETQYF. CDR3 nucleotide sequence: TGTGCCAGCAGGGAGACAGGGGACCAAGAGACCCAGTACTTC.

This clonotype was recorded many times. V gene TRBV15 combines with J gene TRBJ1-5, with D possibly TRBD1 on 5 matching bases. V lost 3 bases and J 2 bases, leaving 11 bases between the germline ends. The germline V gene has CDR1 LNHNV and CDR2 YYDKDF (reference sequence). CDR3 length equals 15 residues. CDR3 loop: CATSRAGIGNQPQHF. In nucleotides, the CDR3 is TGTGCCACCAGCAGGGCAGGGATCGGCAATCAGCCCCAGCATTTT.

The chain has TRBV11-2 and TRBJ2-7; D remains unclear. This CDR3 contains 15 residues. Germline CDR1 SGHAT, CDR2 FQNNGV. The V gene lost 1 base and the J gene lost 0 bases, with 10 bases spanning the gap. The CDR3 bases are TGTGCCAGCAGCTTAGGGTACCGAGACTCCTACGAGCAGTACTTC. Translation gives CASSLGYRDSYEQYF.

A note on this clonotype: This may arise from a read error, as a much more abundant clone is one base away. This chain uses TRBV6-2 or TRBV6-3 with TRBJ1-1; D uncertain. The V gene lost 6 bases and the J gene lost 0 bases, with 23 bases spanning the gap. Germline CDR1 MNHEY, CDR2 SVGEGT. This CDR3 has 18 residues. The CDR3 DNA reads TGTGCCAGCAGCTACCTGATACCGGGAAATCTAATGAACACTGAAGCTTTCTTT. It is translated as CASSYLIPGNLMNTEAFF.

This clonotype was seen ten or more times. V usage is TRBV6-1 and J usage is TRBJ1-2, with 8 bases identical to TRBD1. With V trimmed by 5 bases and J by 5 bases, 4 bases remained unmatched. The CDR3 is made up of 13 amino acids. Germline lookup yields CDR1 MNHNS and CDR2 SASEGT. The CDR3, as DNA: TGTGCCAGCAGTCCCACAGGGGGATATGGCTACACCTTC. Its translation is CASSPTGGYGYTF.

The chain recombines TRBV6-2 or TRBV6-3 with TRBJ2-1, with 7 bases that match TRBD1. Germline assignment: CDR1 MNHEY and CDR2 SVGEGT. The CDR3 contains 13 residues. The CDR3 sequence is CGGSQHSGGWEFF. The CDR3 DNA reads TGTGGCGGCAGTCAGCACTCAGGGGGTTGGGAGTTCTTC.

This clonotype was seen more than once but under ten times. No conserved phenylalanine or tryptophan is present at the end of the CDR3, so a read error is the likely explanation. CDR3 coding DNA: TGTGCCAGCAGTCCTGACAGGGCACAAGAGACCCAGTACCTC. Translated: CASSPDRAQETQYL. The rearrangement joins TRBV6-1 to TRBJ2-5; 7 bases match TRBD1. The V gene end was trimmed by 5 bases and the J gene end by 2 bases; junction bases not matched to a gene: 5. CDR1 and CDR2 from the germline V gene are MNHNS and SASEGT. This CDR3 is built from 14 residues.

This clonotype came up many times. The rearrangement links TRBV28 to TRBJ1-1; D might be TRBD1 (5 bases). This CDR3 has 13 residues. The germline V gene encodes CDR1 MDHEN and CDR2 SYDVKM. The V gene lost 8 bases and the J gene lost 0 bases, with 10 bases spanning the gap. CDR3 DNA sequence: TGTGCCAGCGCCGACAGACTGAACACTGAAGCTTTCTTT. It is translated as CASADRLNTEAFF.

This clonotype was seen a handful of times. The rearrangement uses TRBV12-3 or TRBV12-4 and TRBJ1-2, with a tentative D call TRBD1 (5 bases). This CDR3 is built from 14 residues. V dropped 8 bases and J dropped 0 bases, with 13 bases sitting between them. CDR3 DNA sequence: TGTGCCAGCCGGGGGTCCCTCGCTAACTATGGCTACACCTTC. It yields the protein CASRGSLANYGYTF.

The rearrangement links TRBV5-1 to TRBJ2-1; 7 nucleotides match TRBD1. The trim removed 4 bases at V and 4 bases at J, leaving 8 bases unmatched. Germline lookup yields CDR1 SGHRS and CDR2 YFSETQ. The CDR3 covers 15 residues. The CDR3 spells CASSPGQVDYNEQFF. CDR3 in DNA: TGCGCCAGCAGCCCCGGACAGGTCGATTACAATGAGCAGTTCTTC.

This clonotype was found many times. The chain combines TRBV19 with TRBJ1-2; weak D call: TRBD1 (5 bases). Germline lookup yields CDR1 LNHDA and CDR2 SQIVND (reference sequence). Between the trimmed V and J ends, which lost 3 bases and 8 bases, there was a span of 19 bases. The CDR3 length is 15 residues. Here the CDR3 DNA reads TGTGCCAGTAGTATTATCGTCGGGCGGCGGGGCGGCTACACCTTC. It encodes CASSIIVGRRGGYTF.

This clonotype was found many times. This chain links TRBV6-2 or TRBV6-3 with TRBJ1-2; 8 positions agree with TRBD1. Per the germline V gene, CDR1 is MNHEY and CDR2 is SVGEGT. This CDR3 region has 14 residues. V was pared by 8 bases and J by 3 bases, with 8 bases of the junction left unmatched. CDR3 region: CASGKQGVHYGYTF. CDR3 bases: TGTGCCAGCGGTAAACAGGGGGTTCACTATGGCTACACCTTC.

This clonotype was observed a handful of times. This chain links TRBV29-1 with TRBJ2-5, with 16 bases fitting TRBD2. Trimming cost V 8 bases and J 5 bases; bases outside gene matches: 8. The CDR3 has 15 residues. Germline values: CDR1 SQVTM, CDR2 ANQGSEA. The CDR3 sequence: CSLGTSGRVGETQYF. For the CDR3, the DNA is TGCAGCCTAGGGACTAGCGGGAGGGTCGGGGAGACCCAGTACTTC.